This section outlines one T cell receptor (beta chain) sequence together with its context. CDR3 size: 15 residues. Germline-derived CDR1 and CDR2 are SNHLY and FYNNEI. V lost 5 bases, J lost 5 bases, and 5 bases stayed unmatched. The data derive from a study of blood T cell repertoires in COVID-19. Study details: PBMCs, B-cell-depleted T cells, or T cells were the source of the cDNA or gDNA that made up the material.

Authors' data handling: Estimation of nucleated cell counts was performed using reference gene primer amplification. Clones were sequenced by immunoSEQ multiplex PCR, and TCRdb holds only the in-frame ones, with some missing. That table is the source of V, J and clone size, and D and trimming were worked out from the DNA. This table holds hundreds of thousands of clones, about 89% found once. The chain links TRBV2 to TRBJ2-3; 12 positions agree with TRBD2. Sequencing used peripheral blood. This clonotype was sampled from a woman aged 50 to 60 with COVID-19, enrolled during active disease. CDR3 residues: CASSPSGGAGDTQYF. CDR3 bases: TGTGCCAGCAGTCCTAGCGGGGGGGCAGGAGATACGCAGTATTTT.